A single sample is the source of the 23 T cell receptor beta chains below, sequenced in a study of blood T cell repertoires in COVID-19 (dated by TCRdb to between 2020 and 2021). The method was the immunoSEQ multiplex PCR assay. The clones in this table, taken by TCRdb from immuneACCESS, are in-frame only. Not every clone is retained; where verified, under half of the shortfall comes from an unresolved V gene, and the cause of the rest is unknown. Present in this sample are over 65,000 clones, 75% to 85% of which were seen just once. Around 12% of the sample comes from the top ten. The material sequenced was peripheral blood. These receptors were collected from a woman in her thirties or forties with active or convalescent COVID-19.

This chain joins TRBV5-4 and TRBJ2-4; TRBD1 might be the D (6 bases). CDR1 is SGHNT and CDR2 is YYREEE in the germline V gene (reference sequence). Trimming stripped 0 bases from V and 7 bases from J, with 14 bases between. The CDR3 totals 15 residues. CDR3 DNA: TGTGCCAGCAGCTTGGATGTGACAGGAATTAACATTCAGTACTTC. Translating it yields CASSLDVTGINIQYF.

This clone has just a few counts. The rearrangement uses TRBV19 and TRBJ1-5; 8 nucleotides line up with TRBD1. The length of the CDR3 is 17 residues. V lost 10 bases to trimming and J lost 7 bases; unmatched junction nucleotides: 21. Germline V CDR1 and CDR2: LNHDA, SQIVND (reference sequence). The chain's CDR3 is CATSGGVFGLGSQPQHF. The CDR3 DNA reads TGTGCCACCTCAGGGGGCGTCTTTGGCCTAGGATCCCAGCCCCAGCATTTT.

The chain is built from TRBV5-1 and TRBJ2-1; tentatively, D is TRBD2 (6 bases). This CDR3 comprises 15 residues. Trimming shortened V by 0 bases and J by 7 bases, and 14 bases separated the two germline ends. Germline lookup yields CDR1 SGHRS and CDR2 YFSETQ. CDR3 nucleotide sequence: TGCGCCAGCAGCTTGGCGGGGACCCGGGGGAATGAGCAGTTCTTC. This codes for CASSLAGTRGNEQFF.

The chain employs TRBV28 and TRBJ2-3; 14 bases are shared with TRBD2. Per the germline V gene, CDR1 is MDHEN and CDR2 is SYDVKM. There are 17 residues in the CDR3. Trimming cost V 8 bases and J 0 bases; bases outside gene matches: 7. CDR3: CASYGTSGGPSTDTQYF. For the CDR3, the DNA is TGTGCCAGCTATGGGACTAGCGGGGGCCCCAGCACAGATACGCAGTATTTT.

This clone has only one observation. The V call is TRBV4-2, the J call TRBJ2-5, with D hard to call. V lost 4 bases and J lost 4, with 10 bases in between. Germline CDR1 LGHNA, CDR2 YNFKEQ. The CDR3 consists of 13 residues. The CDR3 protein is CASSPRHPETQYF. For the CDR3, the DNA is TGTGCCAGCAGCCCCCGACACCCAGAGACCCAGTACTTC.

This clone occurred a few times. The V call is TRBV10-2, the J call TRBJ2-7, with 9 bases identical to TRBD2. J gave up 1 base and V 3 bases, and 4 bases lay outside the gene matches. CDR1 is WSHSY and CDR2 is SAAADI in the germline V gene. This CDR3 spans 15 amino acids. CDR3 region: CASSEGTSGSYEQYF. CDR3 sequence (DNA): TGCGCCAGCAGTGAAGGAACTAGCGGGTCCTACGAGCAGTACTTC.

This clone was seen more than once but under ten times. This sequence joins TRBV7-9 and TRBJ2-7; D not resolved. V lost 5 bases and J lost 6, with 8 bases in between. CDR3 length equals 11 residues. The germline CDR1 and CDR2 sequences are SEHNR and FQNEAQ (reference sequence). Written as DNA, the CDR3 is TGTGCCAGCAGCAACCCGGGCGAGCAGTACTTC. Translating gives CASSNPGEQYF.

The chain employs TRBV6-5 and TRBJ1-4, with D perhaps matching TRBD1 (6 bases). The CDR3 loop spans 14 amino acids. In germline, CDR1 is MNHEY, CDR2 SVGAGI. Trimming left V 7 bases short and J 8 bases short, with 17 bases between. The CDR3 here is CASTKGGDVEKLFF. The CDR3 nucleotides are TGTGCCAGCACCAAGGGGGGGGATGTGGAAAAACTGTTTTTT.

The chain joins TRBV9 to TRBJ2-5, with TRBD2 matching over 7 bases. Trimming cost V 0 bases and J 0 bases; bases outside gene matches: 2. This CDR3 spans 15 amino acids. Germline V lookup: CDR1 SGDLS, CDR2 YYNGEE. CDR3 bases: TGTGCCAGCAGCGTAGGGCTAGCGGACCAAGAGACCCAGTACTTC. This encodes CASSVGLADQETQYF.

The V and J genes are TRBV5-6 and TRBJ1-2; 7 bases fit TRBD1. The CDR3 loop spans 14 amino acids. The trim removed 3 bases at V and 2 bases at J, leaving 4 bases unmatched. CDR1 and CDR2 (germline): SGHDT, YYEEEE. The CDR3 sequence: CASSSGQANYGYTF. The DNA of the CDR3 is TGTGCCAGCAGCTCCGGACAGGCGAACTATGGCTACACCTTC. The whole variable domain, remainder taken from reference TRBV5-6 and TRBJ1-2, is DAGVTQSPTHLIKTRGQQVTLRCSPKSGHDTVSWYQQALGQGPQFIFQYYEEEERQRGNFPDRFSGHQFPNYSSELNVNALLLGDSALYLCASSSGQANYGYTFGSGTRLTVV.

The V and J genes are TRBV3-1 (or the pseudogene TRBV3-2) and TRBJ1-3; 7 bases fit TRBD1. The CDR3 contains 17 residues. CDR1 and CDR2 from the germline V gene are LGHDT and YNNKEL (reference sequence). V was pared by 1 base and J by 3 bases, with 9 bases of the junction left unmatched. The CDR3 DNA is TGTGCCAGCAGCCAAGGCCCGGACAGGATATTTGGAAACACCATATATTTT. As protein: CASSQGPDRIFGNTIYF.

The chain recombines TRBV4-3 with TRBJ2-7; 9 bases are a match to TRBD2. CDR1 and CDR2 from the germline V gene are LGHNA and YSLEER. The V gene end was trimmed by 4 bases and the J gene end by 3 bases; junction bases not matched to a gene: 7. The CDR3 is made up of 15 amino acids. CDR3 protein: CASSPIAGEGYEQYF. The CDR3 nucleotides are TGCGCCAGCAGCCCGATAGCGGGAGAGGGCTACGAGCAGTACTTC.

This clone was counted once. The chain employs TRBV12-3 or TRBV12-4 and TRBJ1-1; unclear D gene. CDR3 length: 13 amino acids. V lost 5 bases, J lost 3 bases, and 10 bases lay in between. DNA for the CDR3: TGTGCCAGCAGTCTGACATTTTACACTGAAGCTTTCTTT. This sequence encodes CASSLTFYTEAFF.

This chain links TRBV5-4 with TRBJ2-3, with 8 bases fitting TRBD1. The CDR3 spans 15 residues. Germline V gene lookup returns CDR1 SGHNT and CDR2 YYREEE (reference sequence). Trimming cost V 1 base and J 2 bases; bases outside gene matches: 3. CDR3 residues: CASSLRTGFTDTQYF. The CDR3 nucleotides are TGTGCCAGCAGCTTGAGGACAGGGTTCACAGATACGCAGTATTTT.

This clone was seen just once. The chain employs TRBV6-5 and TRBJ1-1, with D perhaps TRBD1 (6 bases). Trimming took off 8 bases at V and 3 bases at J, with 10 bases between the two ends. CDR1 is MNHEY, CDR2 SVGAGI, per germline. This CDR3 is 12 amino acids long. DNA for the CDR3: TGTGCCAGCCAGGGGCCCGACACTGAAGCTTTCTTT. It encodes CASQGPDTEAFF.

This clone was recorded only once. V is TRBV15 and J is TRBJ2-3, with a possible D match to TRBD2 (6 bases). The germline V gene encodes CDR1 LNHNV and CDR2 YYDKDF (reference sequence). V lost 3 bases and J lost 5, with 6 bases in between. The CDR3 sequence is 12 residues long. The CDR3 reads CATSRGGDTQYF. The CDR3 DNA is TGTGCCACCAGCAGGGGGGGAGATACGCAGTATTTT.

This clone was seen more than once but under ten times. The chain links TRBV5-6 to TRBJ1-4; D is perhaps TRBD1 (5 bases). CDR3 length: 14 residues. The V gene's germline CDR1 is SGHDT and CDR2 YYEEEE. V was pared by 4 bases and J by 4 bases, with 11 bases between. The CDR3 nucleotides are TGTGCCAGCAGCCAAAGACAGAGTAATGAAAAACTGTTTTTT. Its protein is CASSQRQSNEKLFF.

The rearrangement joins TRBV4-2 to TRBJ1-2, with D hard to call. This CDR3 comprises 14 residues. CDR1 and CDR2 from the germline V gene are LGHNA and YNFKEQ. V shed 0 bases and J shed 4 bases, with 9 bases lying between them. Here the CDR3 reads CASSQDDGAYGYTF. The CDR3, as DNA: TGTGCCAGCAGCCAAGACGACGGAGCCTATGGCTACACCTTC.

The V gene is TRBV13, the J gene TRBJ1-5; TRBD1 matches 8 bases. Germline CDR1 PRHDT, CDR2 FYEKMQ (reference sequence). This CDR3 is built from 14 residues. The V gene end was trimmed by 4 bases and the J gene end by 4 bases; junction bases not matched to a gene: 3. The DNA for the CDR3 is TGTGCCAGCAGCTCCCGGGACAGGAATCAGCCCCAGCATTTT. Translated: CASSSRDRNQPQHF.

V and J are TRBV27 and TRBJ2-4; TRBD2 agrees at 10 bases. CDR1 is MNHEY and CDR2 is SMNVEV in the germline V gene (reference sequence). This CDR3 contains 16 residues. V lost 6 bases, J lost 0 bases, and 5 bases stayed unmatched. CDR3 coding DNA: TGTGCCAGCAGGGAGAGACTAGCGGGAGCCAAAAACATTCAGTACTTC. This codes for CASRERLAGAKNIQYF.

This clone is classed as medium-sized. The J gene is TRBJ1-4, the V gene TRBV7-8; D is uncertain. Germline V gene data show CDR1 as SGHVS and CDR2 as FQNEAQ. The CDR3 is 14 amino acids. V was pared by 5 bases and J by 1 base, with 8 bases between. CDR3 amino acids: CASSNSGTNEKLFF. The CDR3 DNA reads TGTGCCAGCAGCAATTCAGGAACTAATGAAAAACTGTTTTTT.

The J gene is TRBJ2-1, the V gene TRBV4-1, with TRBD2 matching 9 bases. Germline values: CDR1 MGHRA, CDR2 YSYEKL. This CDR3 contains 17 residues. The J segment lost 3 bases and the V segment lost 3 bases, leaving 9 bases of the junction unmatched. This CDR3 reads CASSQDLGLADYNEQFF. CDR3 sequence (DNA): TGCGCCAGCAGCCAGGATTTGGGACTAGCAGACTACAATGAGCAGTTCTTC.

In nucleotides, the CDR3 is TGCGCCAGCAGCCAAGATACGCCCCTTCGAGACTATGGCTACACCTTC. It yields the protein CASSQDTPLRDYGYTF. The chain uses TRBV4-1 and TRBJ1-2; unclear D gene. Trimming pared 0 bases from V and 3 bases from J, leaving 14 bases between. CDR1 and CDR2 from the germline V gene are MGHRA and YSYEKL. There are 16 residues in the CDR3.